This T cell receptor beta chain was retrieved from a study of blood T cell repertoires in COVID-19. Using immunoSEQ multiplex PCR, the repertoire was profiled, and TCRdb retains in-frame clones only, with some absent. The top ten clones hold 3.5% to 4% of a sample with roughly 250,000 clones, 83% of them seen once. This CDR3 region has 13 residues. With 2 bases removed from V and 1 base from J, the gap between germline ends came to 5 bases. Germline CDR1 reads KGHSH; CDR2 reads LQKENI. This TCR derives from a woman aged 35 to 49 who had been exposed to COVID-19. The V gene is TRBV18, the J gene TRBJ1-1; D is unclear. The sequenced sample consisted of PBMCs or T cells enriched from blood (not recorded which). Written as DNA, the CDR3 is TGTGCCAGCTCACCAGAGGGGAACACTGAAGCTTTCTTT. This sequence encodes CASSPEGNTEAFF.